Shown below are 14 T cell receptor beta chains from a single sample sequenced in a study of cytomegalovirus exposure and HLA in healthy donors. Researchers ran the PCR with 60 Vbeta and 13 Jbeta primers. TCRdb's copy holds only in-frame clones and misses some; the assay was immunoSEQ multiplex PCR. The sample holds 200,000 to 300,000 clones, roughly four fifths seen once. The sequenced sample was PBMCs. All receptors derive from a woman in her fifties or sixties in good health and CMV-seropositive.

CDR3 sequence: CASSLVNRGLETQYF. The CDR3, as DNA: TGTGCCAGCAGCTTAGTTAACAGGGGGCTGGAGACCCAGTACTTC. The V call is TRBV7-8, the J call TRBJ2-5; TRBD1 matches 9 bases. V lost 1 base and J lost 5; bases outside the gene matches: 5. The CDR3 covers 15 residues. From germline, CDR1 is SGHVS and CDR2 FQNEAQ. Together with reference TRBV7-8 and TRBJ2-5, the CDR3 gives the full variable domain: GAGVSQSPRYKVAKRGQDVALRCDPISGHVSLFWYQQALGQGPEFLTYFQNEAQLDKSGLPSDRFFAERPEGSVSTLKIQRTQQEDSAVYLCASSLVNRGLETQYFGPGTRLLVL.

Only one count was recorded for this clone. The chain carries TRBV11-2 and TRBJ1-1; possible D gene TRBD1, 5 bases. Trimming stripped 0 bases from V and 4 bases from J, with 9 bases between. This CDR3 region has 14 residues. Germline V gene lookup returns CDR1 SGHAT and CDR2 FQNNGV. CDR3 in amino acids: CASSLDGGTTEAFF. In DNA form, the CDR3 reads TGTGCCAGCAGCTTAGACGGGGGGACCACTGAAGCTTTCTTT.

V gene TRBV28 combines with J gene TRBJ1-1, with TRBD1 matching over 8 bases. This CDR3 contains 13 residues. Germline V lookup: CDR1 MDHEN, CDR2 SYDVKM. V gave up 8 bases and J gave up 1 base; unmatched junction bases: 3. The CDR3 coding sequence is TGTGCCAGCTACAGGGGGAGGAACACTGAAGCTTTCTTT. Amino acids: CASYRGRNTEAFF.

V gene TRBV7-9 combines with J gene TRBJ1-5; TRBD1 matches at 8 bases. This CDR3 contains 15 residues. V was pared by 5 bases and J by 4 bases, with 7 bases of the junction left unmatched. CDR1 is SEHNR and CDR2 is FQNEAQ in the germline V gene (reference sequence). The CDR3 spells CASSPLTGANQPQHF. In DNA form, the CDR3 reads TGTGCCAGCAGCCCCCTGACAGGGGCAAATCAGCCCCAGCATTTT.

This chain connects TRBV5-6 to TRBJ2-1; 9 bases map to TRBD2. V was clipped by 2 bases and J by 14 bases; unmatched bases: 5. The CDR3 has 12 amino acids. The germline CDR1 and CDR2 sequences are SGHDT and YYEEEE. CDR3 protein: CASSLTAGGEFF. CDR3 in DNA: TGTGCCAGCAGCTTAACGGCGGGAGGGGAGTTCTTC.

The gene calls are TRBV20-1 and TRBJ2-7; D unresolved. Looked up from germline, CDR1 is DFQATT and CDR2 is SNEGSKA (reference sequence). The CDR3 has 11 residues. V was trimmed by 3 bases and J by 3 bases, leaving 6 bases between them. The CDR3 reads CSARSGYEQYF. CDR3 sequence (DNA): TGCAGTGCTAGGTCCGGCTACGAGCAGTACTTC.

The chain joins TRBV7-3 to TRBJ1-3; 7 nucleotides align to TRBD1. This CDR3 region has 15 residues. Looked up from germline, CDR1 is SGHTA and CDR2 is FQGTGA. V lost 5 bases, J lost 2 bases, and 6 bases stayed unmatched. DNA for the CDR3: TGTGCCAGCAGCCTCCGGACAGGTCCTGGAAACACCATATATTTT. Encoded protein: CASSLRTGPGNTIYF.

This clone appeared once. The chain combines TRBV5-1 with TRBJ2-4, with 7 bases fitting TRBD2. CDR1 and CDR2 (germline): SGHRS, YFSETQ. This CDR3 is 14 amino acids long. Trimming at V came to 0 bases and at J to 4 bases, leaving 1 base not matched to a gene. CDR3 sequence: CASSLGGRKNIQYF. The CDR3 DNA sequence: TGCGCCAGCAGCTTGGGCGGGAGAAAAAACATTCAGTACTTC.

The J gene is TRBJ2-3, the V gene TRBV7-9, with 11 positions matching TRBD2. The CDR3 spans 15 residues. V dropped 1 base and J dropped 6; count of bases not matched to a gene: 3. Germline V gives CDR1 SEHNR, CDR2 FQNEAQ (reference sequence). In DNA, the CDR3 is TGTGCCAGCAGCTTAGGACTAGCGGGACCCGATACGCAGTATTTT. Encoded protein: CASSLGLAGPDTQYF.

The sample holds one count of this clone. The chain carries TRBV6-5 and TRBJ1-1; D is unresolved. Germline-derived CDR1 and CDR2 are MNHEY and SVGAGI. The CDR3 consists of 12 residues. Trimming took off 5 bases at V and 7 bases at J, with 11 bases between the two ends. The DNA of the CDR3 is TGTGCCAGCAGTATAACACGGGGTGAAGCTTTCTTT. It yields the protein CASSITRGEAFF.

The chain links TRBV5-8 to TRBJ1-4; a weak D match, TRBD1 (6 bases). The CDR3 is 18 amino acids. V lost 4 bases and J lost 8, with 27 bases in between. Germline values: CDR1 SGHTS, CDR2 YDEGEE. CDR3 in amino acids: CASSQRPGTFTLGEKLFF. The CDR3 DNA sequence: TGTGCCAGCAGCCAACGTCCCGGGACATTTACCCTGGGCGAAAAACTGTTTTTT.

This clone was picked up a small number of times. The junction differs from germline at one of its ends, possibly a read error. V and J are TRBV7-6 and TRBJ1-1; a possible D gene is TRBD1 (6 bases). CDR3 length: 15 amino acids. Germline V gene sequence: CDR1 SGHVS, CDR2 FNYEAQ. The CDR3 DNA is TGTGCCAGCAGCGTAGCCACAGGGTCGGCCACTGAAGCTTTCTTT. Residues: CASSVATGSATEAFF.

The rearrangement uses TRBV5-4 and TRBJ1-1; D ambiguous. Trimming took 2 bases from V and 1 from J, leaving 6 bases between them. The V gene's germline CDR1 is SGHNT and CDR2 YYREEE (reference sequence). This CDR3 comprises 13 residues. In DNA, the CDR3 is TGTGCCAGCAGCTTCTCCCCGAACACTGAAGCTTTCTTT. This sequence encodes CASSFSPNTEAFF. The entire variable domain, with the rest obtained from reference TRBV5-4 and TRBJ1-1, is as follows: ETGVTQSPTHLIKTRGQQVTLRCSSQSGHNTVSWYQQALGQGPQFIFQYYREEENGRGNFPPRFSGLQFPNYSSELNVNALELDDSALYLCASSFSPNTEAFFGQGTRLTVV.

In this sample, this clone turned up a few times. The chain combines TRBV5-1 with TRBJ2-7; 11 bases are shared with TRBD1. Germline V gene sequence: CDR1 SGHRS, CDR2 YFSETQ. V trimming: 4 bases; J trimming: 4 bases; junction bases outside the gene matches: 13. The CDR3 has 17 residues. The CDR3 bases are TGCGCCAGCAGCCCGGCCGCCGGGACAGGGGGACGGTACGAGCAGTACTTC. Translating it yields CASSPAAGTGGRYEQYF.